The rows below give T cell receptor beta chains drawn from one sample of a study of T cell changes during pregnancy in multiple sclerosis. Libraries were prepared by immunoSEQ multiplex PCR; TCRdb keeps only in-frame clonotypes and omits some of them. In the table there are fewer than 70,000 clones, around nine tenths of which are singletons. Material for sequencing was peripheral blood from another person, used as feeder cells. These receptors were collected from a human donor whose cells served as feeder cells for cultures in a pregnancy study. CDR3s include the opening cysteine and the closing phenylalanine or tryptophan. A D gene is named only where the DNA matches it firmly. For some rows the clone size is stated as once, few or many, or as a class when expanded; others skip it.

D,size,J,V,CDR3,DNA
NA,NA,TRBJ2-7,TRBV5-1,CASSLEGQPAYEQYF,TGCGCCAGCAGCTTGGAGGGCCAACCGGCCTACGAGCAGTACTTC
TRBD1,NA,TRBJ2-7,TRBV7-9,CASSLVRGQVIHSYEQYF,TGTGCCAGCAGCTTAGTGCGGGGACAGGTTATTCACTCCTACGAGCAGTACTTC
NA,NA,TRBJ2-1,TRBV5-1,CASSFGVGLRAEQFF,TGCGCCAGCAGCTTCGGGGTGGGTCTACGGGCTGAGCAGTTCTTC
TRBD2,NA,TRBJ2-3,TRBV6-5,CASSYSGLVSTDTQYF,TGTGCCAGCAGTTACTCAGGACTAGTAAGCACAGATACGCAGTATTTT
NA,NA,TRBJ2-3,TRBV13,CASSSPQVRADTQYF,TGTGCCAGCAGCTCCCCTCAGGTCCGGGCAGATACGCAGTATTTT
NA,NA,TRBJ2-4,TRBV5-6,CASSPGTRTAKNIQYF,TGTGCCAGCAGCCCAGGGACACGGACGGCCAAAAACATTCAGTACTTC
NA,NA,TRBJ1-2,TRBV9,CASNSGVVSGYTF,TGTGCCAGCAATTCCGGGGTAGTTTCCGGCTACACCTTC
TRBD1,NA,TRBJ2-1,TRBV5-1,CASSWNPGGPYNEQFF,TGCGCCAGCAGCTGGAATCCAGGGGGCCCGTACAATGAGCAGTTCTTC
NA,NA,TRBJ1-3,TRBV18,CASSLWRSGNTIYF,TGTGCCAGCTCGTTATGGAGGTCTGGAAACACCATATATTTT
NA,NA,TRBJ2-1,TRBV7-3,CASSLGPSSYNEQFF,TGTGCCAGCAGCTTAGGGCCGAGCTCCTACAATGAGCAGTTCTTC
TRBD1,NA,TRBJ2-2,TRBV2,CASKGQGAAGELFF,TGTGCCAGCAAGGGACAGGGGGCCGCCGGGGAGCTGTTTTTT
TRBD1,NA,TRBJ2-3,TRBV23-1,CASVIRGLPRTDTQYF,TGCGCCAGCGTCATAAGGGGGCTGCCCCGCACAGATACGCAGTATTTT
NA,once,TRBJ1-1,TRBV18,CASSALKRGNTEAFF,TGTGCCAGCTCAGCACTTAAGAGGGGGAACACTGAAGCTTTCTTT
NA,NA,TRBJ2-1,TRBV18,CASSPGNEQFF,TGTGCCAGCTCACCAGGCAATGAGCAGTTCTTC
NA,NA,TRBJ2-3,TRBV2,CASTRGTDTQYF,TGTGCCAGCACCCGGGGAACAGATACGCAGTATTTT
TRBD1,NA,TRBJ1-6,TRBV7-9,CASSPLQGFSPLHF,TGTGCCAGCAGCCCCTTACAGGGGTTTTCACCCCTCCACTTT
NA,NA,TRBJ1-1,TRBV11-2,CASSFSEGTEAFF,TGTGCCAGCAGCTTCAGCGAGGGCACTGAAGCTTTCTTT
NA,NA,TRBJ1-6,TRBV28,CASSLGVIRYNSPLHF,TGTGCCAGCAGTTTAGGGGTAATTAGGTATAATTCACCCCTCCACTTT
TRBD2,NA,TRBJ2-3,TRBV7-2,CASSLWREGLDTQYF,TGTGCCAGCAGCTTGTGGCGGGAGGGCCTGGATACGCAGTATTTT
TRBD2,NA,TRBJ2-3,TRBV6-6,CASSYFGGGREDTQYF,TGTGCCAGCAGTTATTTTGGCGGGGGGAGGGAGGATACGCAGTATTTT
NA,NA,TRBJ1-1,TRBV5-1,CASSLVGYEAFF,TGCGCCAGCAGCTTGGTTGGGTATGAGGCTTTCTTT
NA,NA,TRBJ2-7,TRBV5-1,CASSLEPQLTYEQYF,TGCGCCAGCAGCTTGGAGCCGCAGCTGACCTACGAGCAGTACTTC
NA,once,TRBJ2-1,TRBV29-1,CSVAENEQFF,TGCAGCGTTGCCGAGAATGAGCAGTTCTTC
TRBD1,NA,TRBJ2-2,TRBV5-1,CASSEGQGAGGELFF,TGCGCCAGCAGCGAAGGACAGGGGGCAGGAGGGGAGCTGTTTTTT
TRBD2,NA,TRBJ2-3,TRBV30,CASQGEGRDTQYF,TGTGCCTCCCAAGGGGAGGGTCGAGATACGCAGTATTTT
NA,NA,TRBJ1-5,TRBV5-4,CASSSAGTPNEPQHF,TGTGCCAGCAGCTCAGCCGGGACCCCCAACGAGCCCCAGCATTTT
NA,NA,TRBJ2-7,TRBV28,CASSLPMDRAGEQYF,TGTGCCAGCAGTTTACCCATGGACCGCGCTGGTGAGCAGTACTTC
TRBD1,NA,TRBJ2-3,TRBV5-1,CASSWDRFTDTQYF,TGCGCCAGCAGCTGGGACAGGTTCACAGATACGCAGTATTTT
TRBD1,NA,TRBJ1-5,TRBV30,CAWSDRTGGNQPQHF,TGTGCCTGGAGCGACCGGACAGGGGGGAATCAGCCCCAGCATTTT
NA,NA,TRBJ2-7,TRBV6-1,CASSERKNFYEQYF,TGTGCCAGCAGTGAACGCAAAAATTTCTACGAGCAGTACTTC
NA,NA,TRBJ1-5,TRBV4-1,CASSQDSRGFQPQHF,TGCGCCAGCAGCCAAGATTCCAGGGGTTTCCAGCCCCAGCATTTT
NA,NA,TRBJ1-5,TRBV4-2,CASSFQSNQPQHF,TGTGCCAGCAGCTTTCAAAGTAATCAGCCCCAGCATTTT
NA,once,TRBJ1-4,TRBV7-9,CASSSYREENEKLFF,TGTGCCAGCAGCTCCTACAGGGAGGAAAACGAAAAACTGTTTTTT